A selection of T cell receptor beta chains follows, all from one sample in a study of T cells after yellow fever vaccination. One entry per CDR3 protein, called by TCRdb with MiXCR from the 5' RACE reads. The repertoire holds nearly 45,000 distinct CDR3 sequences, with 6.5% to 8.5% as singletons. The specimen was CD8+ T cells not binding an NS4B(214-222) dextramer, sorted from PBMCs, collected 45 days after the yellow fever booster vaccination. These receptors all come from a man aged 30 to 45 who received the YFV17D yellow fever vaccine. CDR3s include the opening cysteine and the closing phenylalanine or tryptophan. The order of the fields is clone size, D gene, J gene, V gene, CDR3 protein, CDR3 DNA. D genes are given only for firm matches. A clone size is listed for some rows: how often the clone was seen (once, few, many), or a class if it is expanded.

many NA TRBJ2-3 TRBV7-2 CASSKPPGQHLDTQYF TGTGCCAGCAGCAAACCGCCGGGACAACATCTAGATACGCAGTATTTT
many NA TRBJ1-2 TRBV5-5 CASSLVLAANYGYTF TGTGCCAGCAGCTTGGTGTTGGCAGCTAACTATGGCTACACCTTC
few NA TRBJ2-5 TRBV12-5 CASGFQGLGAQYF TGTGCTAGTGGTTTTCAGGGCCTCGGGGCCCAGTACTTC
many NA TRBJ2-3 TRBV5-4 CASSLLGPDTQYF TGTGCCAGCAGCTTACTAGGGCCGGATACGCAGTATTTT
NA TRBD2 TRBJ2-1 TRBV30 CAWSHGLAGGPEYNEQFF TGTGCCTGGAGCCACGGACTAGCGGGAGGCCCGGAGTACAATGAGCAGTTCTTC
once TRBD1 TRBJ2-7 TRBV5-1 CASRGQGEDEQYF TGCGCCAGCAGGGGACAGGGGGAAGACGAGCAGTACTTC
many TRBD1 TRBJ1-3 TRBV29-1 CSVGQGLGNTIYF TGCAGCGTGGGACAGGGGTTAGGAAACACCATATATTTT
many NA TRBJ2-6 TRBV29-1 CSVMSSGANVLTF TGCAGCGTTATGAGCTCTGGGGCCAACGTCCTGACTTTC
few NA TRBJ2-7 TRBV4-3 CASSQDVIGYEQYF TGCGCCAGCAGCCAAGATGTGATTGGATACGAGCAGTACTTC
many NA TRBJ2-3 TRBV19 CASSIYGLGPTDTQYF TGTGCCAGTAGTATCTACGGCCTCGGGCCCACAGATACGCAGTATTTT
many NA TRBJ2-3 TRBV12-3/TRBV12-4 CASSLAFTGSTDTQYF TGTGCCAGCAGTTTAGCTTTTACCGGTAGCACAGATACGCAGTATTTT
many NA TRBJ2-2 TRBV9 CASSVAGGTYTGELFF TGTGCCAGCAGCGTAGCAGGCGGGACCTACACCGGGGAGCTGTTTTTT
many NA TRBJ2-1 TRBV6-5 CASSTGTLNNEQFF TGTGCCAGCAGTACAGGGACGCTTAACAATGAGCAGTTCTTC
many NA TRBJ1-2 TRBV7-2 CASRRQANYGYTF TGTGCCAGCAGGCGACAGGCTAACTATGGCTACACCTTC
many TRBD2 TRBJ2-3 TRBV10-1 CASTKREWTDTQYF TGCGCCAGCACAAAGCGGGAGTGGACAGATACGCAGTATTTT
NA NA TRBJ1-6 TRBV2 CASSEHGTMSSYNSPLHF TGTGCCAGCAGTGAACACGGAACTATGAGCTCCTATAATTCACCCCTCCACTTT
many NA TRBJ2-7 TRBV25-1 CASALSGFSYEQYF TGTGCCAGCGCACTCAGCGGTTTCTCCTACGAGCAGTACTTC
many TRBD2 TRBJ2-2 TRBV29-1 CSVRLATNTGELFF TGCAGCGTAAGACTAGCGACGAACACCGGGGAGCTGTTTTTT
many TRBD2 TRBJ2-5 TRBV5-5 CASSLELASGRETQYF TGTGCCAGCAGCTTGGAGCTGGCTAGCGGGAGGGAGACCCAGTACTTC
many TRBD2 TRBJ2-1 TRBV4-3 CASSPIAGGADEQFF TGCGCCAGCAGCCCAATAGCGGGAGGGGCGGATGAGCAGTTCTTC
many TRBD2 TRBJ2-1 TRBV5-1 CASSLGGRAYNEQFF TGCGCCAGCAGCTTAGGCGGGAGGGCCTACAATGAGCAGTTCTTC
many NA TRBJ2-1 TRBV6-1 CASRPGGAKRFYNEQFF TGTGCCAGCAGGCCCGGGGGCGCTAAAAGGTTCTACAATGAGCAGTTCTTC
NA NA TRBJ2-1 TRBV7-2 CASSHPWNSVESNEQFF TGTGCCAGCAGCCACCCTTGGAATAGCGTAGAGTCCAATGAGCAGTTCTTC
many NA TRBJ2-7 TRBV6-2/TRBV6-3 CASSPRQARFVEQYF TGTGCCAGCAGCCCACGACAGGCTCGGTTTGTCGAGCAGTACTTC
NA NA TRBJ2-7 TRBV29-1 CSALAPDRPEQYF TGCAGCGCACTAGCCCCTGACCGGCCGGAGCAGTACTTC
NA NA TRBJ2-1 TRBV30 CAWKDNEQFF TGTGCCTGGAAGGACAATGAGCAGTTCTTC
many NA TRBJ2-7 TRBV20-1 CSAREADLYEQYF TGCAGTGCCCGAGAAGCGGATCTCTACGAGCAGTACTTC
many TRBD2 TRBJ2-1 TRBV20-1 CSAIVGGSSYNEQFF TGCAGTGCAATAGTGGGCGGGAGCTCCTACAATGAGCAGTTCTTC
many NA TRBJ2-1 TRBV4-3 CASSQETVHNEQFF TGCGCCAGCAGCCAAGAAACAGTTCACAATGAGCAGTTCTTC
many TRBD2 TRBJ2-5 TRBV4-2 CASSHTTLSGGQETQYF TGTGCCAGCAGCCATACTACTCTCTCGGGGGGCCAAGAGACCCAGTACTTC
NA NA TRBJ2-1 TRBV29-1 CSATRDEQFF TGCAGCGCCACTCGAGATGAGCAGTTCTTC
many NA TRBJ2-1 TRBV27 CASSLTRYNEQFF TGTGCCAGCAGTTTAACCAGGTACAATGAGCAGTTCTTC
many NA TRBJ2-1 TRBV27 CASSLAPAGYNGEQFF TGTGCCAGCAGTTTAGCACCGGCGGGCTACAATGGTGAGCAGTTCTTC
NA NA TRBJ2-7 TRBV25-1 CASSELYSGGPGTYEQYF TGTGCCAGCAGTGAATTGTATAGTGGGGGGCCCGGGACTTACGAGCAGTACTTC
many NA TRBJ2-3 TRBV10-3 CAISEVDPEVDTQYF TGTGCCATCAGTGAGGTAGATCCGGAGGTTGATACGCAGTATTTT
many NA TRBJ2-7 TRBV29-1 CSVEIPNSQGGQYF TGCAGCGTTGAAATTCCGAACTCACAGGGCGGGCAGTACTTC
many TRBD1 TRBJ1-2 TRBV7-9 CASSWVTGVGYTF TGTGCCAGCAGCTGGGTGACAGGGGTCGGCTACACCTTC
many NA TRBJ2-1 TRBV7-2 CASSPVGVSPYNEQFF TGTGCCAGCAGCCCGGTCGGGGTTTCCCCGTACAATGAGCAGTTCTTC
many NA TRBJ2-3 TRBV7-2 CASSLTGSDTQYF TGTGCCAGCAGCTTAACCGGCTCAGATACGCAGTATTTT
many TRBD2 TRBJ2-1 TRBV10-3 CAISAELAGTNEQFF TGTGCCATCAGTGCGGAGCTAGCGGGCACCAATGAGCAGTTCTTC
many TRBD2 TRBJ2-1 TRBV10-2 CASTEGLAGVSTLGYNEQFF TGCGCCAGCACCGAGGGACTAGCGGGAGTTTCTACGCTGGGGTACAATGAGCAGTTCTTC
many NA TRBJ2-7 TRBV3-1 CASSGQQGYEQYF TGTGCCAGCAGTGGCCAGCAAGGTTACGAGCAGTACTTC
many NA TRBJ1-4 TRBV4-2 CASSQRDDFNEKLFF TGTGCCAGCAGCCAAAGAGACGACTTTAATGAAAAACTGTTTTTT
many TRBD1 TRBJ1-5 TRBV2 CASSGDGQGHF TGTGCCAGCAGTGGGGACGGACAGGGGCATTTT